This T cell receptor (beta chain) comes out of a study of OX40 agonist ivuxolimab in advanced cancers. Sequencing was performed with immunoSEQ multiplex PCR; in TCRdb, only in-frame clones are kept and a portion is missing. Of 77,000 or so clones in the sample, more than 75% were seen once. CDR1 is SQVTM, CDR2 ANQGSEA, per germline. Trimming removed 6 bases from V and 6 bases from J, with 19 bases in between. The CDR3 has 14 residues. The source is an adult with an advanced solid tumor such as melanoma, head and neck, liver or kidney cancer. The chain combines TRBV29-1 with TRBJ2-3; tentatively, D is TRBD1 or TRBD2 (5 bases each). This sample comprised CD4+ or CD8+ T cells sorted from blood, obtained in a trial of the OX40 agonist ivuxolimab. The CDR3 DNA reads as TGCAGCGTCGGGGATCACAGGTCAGAGGATACGCAGTATTTT. Residues: CSVGDHRSEDTQYF.